This T cell receptor beta chain is from a study of Ad26.COV2.S vaccination and SARS-CoV-2 variants. For the study at large: Enrollment placed the donor in the COV1001 Ad26.COV2.S trial arm.

Treatment: 15 to 20 received Ad26.COV2.S at low or high dose, single or two shots; 5 received placebo; per-sample allocation not given. Collection of samples fell on day 63 after the first vaccine or placebo injection. This CDR3 comprises 12 residues. The V gene's germline CDR1 is MRHNA and CDR2 SNTAGT. The V and J ends lost 6 bases and 2 bases respectively, with 4 bases between them. Method: immunoSEQ multiplex PCR; TCRdb's copy keeps in-frame clones and lacks some. The sample carries some 420,000 clones, around 87% recorded once. This sample comprised peripheral blood, obtained in a trial of Ad26.COV2.S vaccine versus placebo. The rearrangement uses TRBV6-4 and TRBJ2-2, with D hard to call. This sequence originates from a person between 18 and 59 years old who received the Ad26.COV2.S COVID-19 vaccine or a placebo. DNA of the CDR3: TGTGCCAGCAGGGCCAACACCGGGGAGCTGTTTTTT. Its translation: CASRANTGELFF.